The 12 T cell receptor beta chains below all came from one sample that was sequenced in a study of cytomegalovirus exposure and HLA in healthy donors. Amplification used 60 Vbeta primers and 13 Jbeta primers. TCRdb's table, derived via immunoSEQ multiplex PCR, lists solely in-frame clones and lacks some. Of about 140,000 clones detected, 80% to 85% appear once; the ten largest clones hold more than 0.9%. Sequenced input: PBMCs. These receptors were taken from a male donor in good health and CMV-seropositive.

The chain has TRBV4-2 and TRBJ2-7; D not resolved. V was cut by 0 bases and J by 3 bases, with 15 bases left in between. The CDR3 runs to 16 residues. Germline CDR1 reads LGHNA; CDR2 reads YNFKEQ. For the CDR3, the DNA is TGTGCCAGCAGCCAAGAGCTCCCAACTTACGGCTACGAGCAGTACTTC. Encoded protein: CASSQELPTYGYEQYF.

The chain combines TRBV5-5 with TRBJ1-2, with D possibly being TRBD1 (5 bases). V dropped 4 bases and J dropped 13 bases, with 17 bases sitting between them. The CDR3 length is 12 residues. The germline gives CDR1 SGHKS, CDR2 YYEKEE (reference sequence). The CDR3 DNA is TGTGCCAGCAGCGCCCAGACAGCCTGGGGCACCTTC. It is translated as CASSAQTAWGTF.

The chain combines TRBV2 with TRBJ1-1; tentatively, D is TRBD1 (6 bases). The CDR3 covers 15 residues. The germline V and J ends were trimmed by 7 bases and 1 base, with 16 bases remaining between them. Germline loops: CDR1 SNHLY, CDR2 FYNNEI. CDR3 residues: CASITHREGNTEAFF. The CDR3 DNA reads as TGTGCCAGCATTACCCACAGGGAAGGGAACACTGAAGCTTTCTTT.

Here the CDR3 reads CASSTGTGEETQYF. In nucleotides, the CDR3 is TGTGCCAGCAGTACCGGGACAGGGGAAGAGACCCAGTACTTC. This sequence joins TRBV6-5 and TRBJ2-5, with 10 bases fitting TRBD1. Trimming took 5 bases from V and 3 from J; bases not matched to a gene: 3. This CDR3 region has 14 residues. Germline CDR1 reads MNHEY; CDR2 reads SVGAGI.

This clone has just a few counts. The chain combines TRBV11-2 with TRBJ2-7; 8 positions match TRBD1. The trim removed 3 bases at V and 7 bases at J, leaving 11 bases unmatched. CDR1 and CDR2 (germline): SGHAT, FQNNGV. This CDR3 has 15 amino acids. The CDR3 DNA sequence: TGTGCCAGCAGCTTTTCAGGGGGCACCCGGGGGGAGCAGTACTTC. It yields the protein CASSFSGGTRGEQYF. Using reference TRBV11-2 and TRBJ2-7 for the parts outside the CDR3, the full variable domain is EAGVAQSPRYKIIEKRQSVAFWCNPISGHATLYWYQQILGQGPKLLIQFQNNGVVDDSQLPKDRFSAERLKGVDSTLKIQPAKLEDSAVYLCASSFSGGTRGEQYFGPGTRLTVT.

The rearrangement links TRBV2 to TRBJ2-7; D gene unclear. The germline CDR1 and CDR2 sequences are SNHLY and FYNNEI. V lost 7 bases and J 0 bases, leaving 4 bases between the germline ends. The CDR3 covers 11 residues. The CDR3 nucleotides are TGTGCCAGCACCAGCTCCTACGAGCAGTACTTC. Its protein is CASTSSYEQYF. The full variable domain, completed using reference TRBV2 and TRBJ2-7, is EPEVTQTPSHQVTQMGQEVILRCVPISNHLYFYWYRQILGQKVEFLVSFYNNEISEKSEIFDDQFSVERPDGSNFTLKIRSTKLEDSAMYFCASTSSYEQYFGPGTRLTVT.

The chain links TRBV4-3 to TRBJ2-1; 7 nucleotides line up with TRBD2. This CDR3 spans 15 amino acids. After removal of 2 bases from V and 6 bases from J, the junction contained 7 bases not matched to a gene. Looked up from germline, CDR1 is LGHNA and CDR2 is YSLEER. CDR3 coding DNA: TGCGCCAGCAGCCAAATGACTAGCTCGGCCAATGAGCAGTTCTTC. Amino acid sequence: CASSQMTSSANEQFF.

This clone was counted between two and nine times. The DNA of the CDR3 is TGTGCCAGCAGCTTGATGGGGGGAGTTGTATTGGAGACCCAGTACTTC. Translated, it gives CASSLMGGVVLETQYF. This rearrangement joins TRBV11-1 to TRBJ2-5, with D tentatively TRBD2 (6 bases). The CDR3 covers 16 residues. Germline V gene data show CDR1 as SGHAT and CDR2 as FQDESV (reference sequence). Trimming left V 3 bases short and J 5 bases short, with 19 bases between.

The chain joins TRBV28 to TRBJ2-7; TRBD1 aligns across 10 bases. Germline trimming cut 5 bases from V and 1 base from J; bases unmatched to any gene: 5. CDR1 MDHEN and CDR2 SYDVKM come from the germline V gene. The CDR3 is made up of 15 amino acids. The CDR3 nucleotides are TGTGCCAGCAGTCCGGACAGGGGGATATCCTACGAGCAGTACTTC. This translates into CASSPDRGISYEQYF. Full variable domain (remainder filled in from reference TRBV28 and TRBJ2-7): DVKVTQSSRYLVKRTGEKVFLECVQDMDHENMFWYRQDPGLGLRLIYFSYDVKMKEKGDIPEGYSVSREKKERFSLILESASTNQTSMYLCASSPDRGISYEQYFGPGTRLTVT.

The gene calls are TRBV27 and TRBJ1-2, with 10 bases lining up with TRBD1. This CDR3 is 15 amino acids long. Germline CDR1 reads MNHEY; CDR2 reads SMNVEV (reference sequence). After removal of 4 bases from V and 4 bases from J, the junction contained 6 bases not matched to a gene. DNA for the CDR3: TGTGCCAGCAGTTCGAGGACAGGGGGGATCTATGGCTACACCTTC. Amino acids: CASSSRTGGIYGYTF.

The J gene is TRBJ2-7, the V gene TRBV6-6, with 9 bases aligning to TRBD1. V trimming: 6 bases; J trimming: 3 bases; junction bases outside the gene matches: 9. Germline-derived CDR1 and CDR2 are MNHNY and SVGAGI (reference sequence). This CDR3 region has 15 residues. In nucleotides, the CDR3 is TGTGCCAGCAGCCTTCTGACAGGGGGGAACTACGAGCAGTACTTC. Its translation is CASSLLTGGNYEQYF.

This rearrangement joins TRBV5-6 to TRBJ2-1; D is perhaps TRBD2 (5 bases). Trimming removed 4 bases from V and 2 bases from J, with 7 bases in between. From germline, CDR1 is SGHDT and CDR2 YYEEEE. The CDR3 length is 13 residues. CDR3 DNA: TGTGCCAGCAGCCCCGGGACCTACAATGAGCAGTTCTTC. Its protein is CASSPGTYNEQFF.